This T cell receptor (beta chain) emerged from a study of T cell responses to AZD1222 COVID-19 vaccine. General study findings and limits: Per reports, nearly half of all spike-specific TCRs target regions that are unmutated in variants. Clonal diversity was possibly underestimated; the donors were predominantly white British and more often female. Only after the peak T cell response were repertoires sampled.

Libraries were prepared by immunoSEQ multiplex PCR; TCRdb keeps only in-frame clonotypes and omits some of them. The table records 160,000 or so clones, about nine tenths of them present only once. The V and J ends lost 6 bases and 4 bases respectively, with 15 bases between them. The CDR3 spans 14 residues. Germline V gene lookup returns CDR1 MDHEN and CDR2 SYDVKM. Concerning this clone itself: The antigen remains undetermined.

Pooling of second doses given at about 4 or about 12 weeks was done. The sequences come from peripheral blood, collected 28 days after the second AZD1222 dose. The chain has TRBV28 and TRBJ1-2; no definite D call. The origin of this receptor is an adult who received the AZD1222 COVID-19 vaccine. CDR3 sequence (DNA): TGTGCCAGCAGCCTATGGGCTGCATCCTATGGCTACACCTTC. It translates to CASSLWAASYGYTF.